This T cell receptor beta chain was recovered during a study of patients and donors after allogeneic stem cell transplantation. The V gene end was trimmed by 5 bases and the J gene end by 1 base; junction bases not matched to a gene: 7. The CDR3 is 15 amino acids. CDR1 and CDR2 from the germline V gene are SQVTM and ANQGSEA. A few counts support this clonotype. TCRdb reanalysed the RT-PCR reads using MiXCR and keeps one entry per CDR3 protein. This sample carries roughly 230,000 distinct CDR3 sequences, 13% to 15% of them seen once, and the ten largest clones take 11%. The source is a human donor who was either an allogeneic HSCT recipient or a stem cell or donor lymphocyte infusion donor (not recorded which). It is not recorded whose cells these are; they may come from a transplant donor. The chain links TRBV29-1 to TRBJ1-2; TRBD1 matches 10 bases. The specimen sequenced was blood, either unsorted or a sorted T cell fraction (not recorded which). CDR3 protein: CSVPGTGDFNYGYTF. In DNA, the CDR3 is TGCAGCGTTCCCGGGACAGGGGACTTTAACTATGGCTACACCTTC.